In this sample, the clone carrying this T cell receptor beta chain turned up many times. Its antigen remains unidentified. TCRdb called the RACE reads again in MiXCR, with one record for every CDR3 protein. The repertoire consists of 300,000 to 450,000 distinct CDR3 sequences, with 4.5% to 6% occurring once and the leading ten covering 2.6%. CDR1 and CDR2 (germline): MNHNS, SASEGT. The CDR3 runs 12 residues. Trimming stripped 0 bases from V and 8 bases from J, with 7 bases between. The record originates from a study of human T cells and chemical hapten exposure. Background on the study: Mostly female patients had alopecia areata, totalis or universalis.

Study-level points and caveats: A positive correlation with patch test score was shown by PT1 expanded TCR counts. After DPC sensitization, TCRs above 1 in 1000 frequency showed no change.

Sample time point: pre-sensitization, week 0. Stated treatment: therapeutic diphenylcyclopropenone sensitization with weekly scalp DPC. Sample donors consisted of patients with alopecia, aged 18 to 70 years, who were suitable for DPC. Here the sequenced sample was whole blood, taken in connection with sensitization to the hapten diphenylcyclopropenone (DPC). The receptor was isolated from a woman between 45 and 60 years old with alopecia areata. Some clones in this sample may be carry-over from other donors' samples. The chain joins TRBV6-1 to TRBJ1-1; D is unresolved. The CDR3 DNA follows: TGTGCCAGCAGTGAAGCGGCAGGCGAAGCTTTCTTT. This codes for CASSEAAGEAFF.